This T cell receptor beta chain came from a study of Ad26.COV2.S vaccination and SARS-CoV-2 variants. Whole-study results and caveats: Total T cell responses were possibly underestimated by TCR breadth and depth analyses. Breadth of non-spike TCRs did not differ between vaccinees and placebo recipients.

To note about this clone: What it binds is unknown.

Generated by immunoSEQ multiplex PCR, the TCRdb table keeps only in-frame clones and is missing some. This sample has approximately 340,000 clones, with roughly nine tenths found just once. The sample was peripheral blood, taken after recovery from COVID-19. The sequence was collected from a human donor who had recovered from COVID-19.

The CDR3 region has the DNA TGTGCCAGCAGCAAGGGACAGTTAAACATTCAGTACTTC. This encodes CASSKGQLNIQYF. The chain combines TRBV6-5 with TRBJ2-4, with 7 bases aligning to TRBD1. Germline V gives CDR1 MNHEY, CDR2 SVGAGI. The CDR3 runs 13 residues. Losses at the gene ends were 6 bases for V and 6 bases for J; bases not matched to a gene: 5.